These 20 T cell receptor beta chains were all obtained from the same sample, sequenced in a study of beta chain features in type 1 diabetes. Expressed TCRB transcripts got sequenced, as all isolated RNA was reverse transcribed. Assay used: immunoSEQ multiplex PCR; TCRdb lists only in-frame clones, some missing. The sample shows 350,000 or so clones, roughly a fifth of them seen only once. Specimen: naive CD4+ T cells from blood. Source of these receptors: a woman aged 18-29 years in good health.

The chain links TRBV30 to TRBJ1-1, with D possibly being TRBD1 (5 bases). This CDR3 spans 13 amino acids. V lost 3 bases to trimming and J lost 2 bases, with 10 bases between them. The germline V gene encodes CDR1 GTSNPN and CDR2 SVGIG (reference sequence). CDR3 in amino acids: CAWRAGGNTEAFF. For the CDR3, the DNA is TGTGCCTGGAGAGCCGGGGGAAACACTGAAGCTTTCTTT.

The table lists this clone with a few counts. The chain employs TRBV27 and TRBJ2-6; D is ambiguous. V was pared by 8 bases and J by 2 bases, with 7 bases between. The germline V gene has CDR1 MNHEY and CDR2 SMNVEV (reference sequence). CDR3 length: 13 amino acids. CDR3 DNA sequence: TGTGCCAGCGGCAGAACTGGGGCCAACGTCCTGACTTTC. Its translation: CASGRTGANVLTF.

V usage is TRBV30 and J usage is TRBJ2-2; 9 positions agree with TRBD2. The CDR3 extends over 13 amino acids. V lost 3 bases and J lost 5; bases outside the gene matches: 1. The V gene's germline CDR1 is GTSNPN and CDR2 SVGIG (reference sequence). CDR3 sequence (DNA): TGTGCCTGGAGGCGGGAGGGGACCGGGGAGCTGTTTTTT. Its translation is CAWRREGTGELFF.

The V gene is TRBV28, the J gene TRBJ2-5, with D perhaps matching TRBD2 (7 bases). The ends were cut back, 6 bases at V and 1 base at J, with 15 bases in the middle. CDR1 is MDHEN, CDR2 SYDVKM, per germline. The CDR3 loop spans 15 amino acids. CDR3 sequence (DNA): TGTGCCAGCAGGCTAGGGGGGGGACTCCAAGAGACCCAGTACTTC. Encoded protein: CASRLGGGLQETQYF.

The V and J genes are TRBV7-2 and TRBJ1-4, with D unresolved. CDR3 size: 12 residues. The V and J ends lost 1 base and 8 bases respectively, with 5 bases between them. Germline CDR1 is SGHTA and CDR2 is FQGNSA. The DNA for the CDR3 is TGTGCCAGCAGCTTAGAGCGGGAAAAACTGTTTTTT. Protein product: CASSLEREKLFF. The entire variable domain, with the rest obtained from reference TRBV7-2 and TRBJ1-4, is as follows: GAGVSQSPSNKVTEKGKDVELRCDPISGHTALYWYRQSLGQGLEFLIYFQGNSAPDKSGLPSDRFSAERTGGSVSTLTIQRTQQEDSAVYLCASSLEREKLFFGSGTQLSVL.

This clone was detected only a few times. The J gene is TRBJ2-1, the V gene TRBV5-1, with a tentative D call TRBD2 (6 bases). The V gene lost 2 bases and the J gene lost 10 bases, with 10 bases spanning the gap. Per germline, CDR1 SGHRS and CDR2 YFSETQ. The CDR3 has 12 amino acids. CDR3 DNA sequence: TGCGCCAGCAGCTTCGGTACTAGCGAGCAGTTCTTC. This gives the protein CASSFGTSEQFF.

The chain is built from TRBV27 and TRBJ2-1; perhaps TRBD1 as D (6 bases). Germline V CDR1 and CDR2: MNHEY, SMNVEV (reference sequence). Trimming cost V 4 bases and J 5 bases, with 15 bases left between them. This CDR3 comprises 15 residues. The CDR3 nucleotides are TGTGCCAGCAGTTCAGGGGCCGTTGCCGACAATGAGCAGTTCTTC. Translation: CASSSGAVADNEQFF.

The J gene is TRBJ1-5, the V gene TRBV7-2, with 12 nucleotides matching TRBD1. CDR3 size: 16 residues. The V and J ends lost 5 bases and 7 bases, in that order; junction bases with no gene match: 9. Germline V CDR1 and CDR2: SGHTA, FQGNSA. CDR3 sequence: CASSPQGQGARQPQHF. The DNA of the CDR3 is TGTGCCAGCAGCCCCCAGGGACAGGGGGCGCGGCAGCCCCAGCATTTT.

The chain has TRBV18 and TRBJ1-2, with a possible D match to TRBD1 (6 bases). Germline V lookup: CDR1 KGHSH, CDR2 LQKENI. Trimming shortened V by 2 bases and J by 4 bases, and 11 bases separated the two germline ends. The CDR3 covers 14 residues. The CDR3 sequence: CASSPGQDSYGYTF. DNA of the CDR3: TGTGCCAGCTCACCAGGCCAGGACAGCTATGGCTACACCTTC.

The chain has TRBV30 and TRBJ2-4; TRBD1 aligns across 7 bases. The CDR3 runs 14 residues. Germline trimming cut 3 bases from V and 0 bases from J; bases unmatched to any gene: 2. Germline lookup yields CDR1 GTSNPN and CDR2 SVGIG (reference sequence). CDR3 in amino acids: CAWRRTGAKNIQYF. In DNA form, the CDR3 reads TGTGCCTGGAGGCGGACAGGAGCCAAAAACATTCAGTACTTC. The variable domain in full, completed from reference TRBV30 and TRBJ2-4, reads SQTIHQWPATLVQPVGSPLSLECTVEGTSNPNLYWYRQAAGRGLQLLFYSVGIGQISSEVPQNLSASRPQDRQFILSSKKLLLSDSGFYLCAWRRTGAKNIQYFGAGTRLSVL.

The J gene is TRBJ2-3, the V gene TRBV13; 10 positions match TRBD1. Germline V CDR1 and CDR2: PRHDT, FYEKMQ (reference sequence). This CDR3 region has 17 residues. V lost 6 bases and J lost 0; bases outside the gene matches: 9. CDR3 sequence reads: CASSQEGQGRSTDTQYF. The CDR3 DNA reads as TGTGCCAGCAGTCAAGAGGGACAGGGGCGAAGCACAGATACGCAGTATTTT. The full variable domain, with the rest looked up from reference TRBV13 and TRBJ2-3, is AAGVIQSPRHLIKEKRETATLKCYPIPRHDTVYWYQQGPGQDPQFLISFYEKMQSDKGSIPDRFSAQQFSDYHSELNMSSLELGDSALYFCASSQEGQGRSTDTQYFGPGTRLTVL.

This clone has more than one count but fewer than ten. The chain links TRBV19 to TRBJ2-3; D possibly corresponds to TRBD1 (6 bases). Germline assignment: CDR1 LNHDA and CDR2 SQIVND (reference sequence). The CDR3 covers 12 residues. V gave up 6 bases and J gave up 5 bases, with 9 bases separating them. For the CDR3, the DNA is TGTGCCAGTAGGACGACAGGAGATACGCAGTATTTT. This translates into CASRTTGDTQYF.

The rearrangement links TRBV5-6 to TRBJ2-7; 8 bases are a match to TRBD1. The CDR3 consists of 14 residues. V gave up 4 bases and J gave up 7 bases; unmatched junction bases: 10. Germline lookup yields CDR1 SGHDT and CDR2 YYEEEE. CDR3 in DNA: TGTGCCAGCAGCCCAACAGGGGGTCAATGGGAGCAGTACTTC. As protein: CASSPTGGQWEQYF.

The sample holds a few counts of this clone. The gene calls are TRBV30 and TRBJ1-5, with 8 bases fitting TRBD1. This CDR3 is 13 amino acids long. With 3 bases clipped from V and 7 bases from J, the junction kept 5 bases outside the gene matches. Per the germline V gene, CDR1 is GTSNPN and CDR2 is SVGIG (reference sequence). The CDR3 coding sequence is TGTGCCTGGAGCGCTGACAGGGGCCAGCCCCAGCATTTT. Encoded protein: CAWSADRGQPQHF. Full variable domain (remainder filled in from reference TRBV30 and TRBJ1-5): SQTIHQWPATLVQPVGSPLSLECTVEGTSNPNLYWYRQAAGRGLQLLFYSVGIGQISSEVPQNLSASRPQDRQFILSSKKLLLSDSGFYLCAWSADRGQPQHFGDGTRLSIL.

The CDR3 region is CASSESLGGSWADTQYF. The CDR3 DNA sequence: TGTGCCAGCAGTGAATCGCTTGGCGGGAGTTGGGCAGATACGCAGTATTTT. The chain recombines TRBV25-1 with TRBJ2-3, with 7 bases identical to TRBD2. The trim removed 1 base at V and 4 bases at J, leaving 11 bases unmatched. The germline CDR1 and CDR2 sequences are MGHDK and SYGVNS. The CDR3 length is 17 residues.

This clone was found a few times. V gene TRBV9 combines with J gene TRBJ1-1; D not resolved. Looked up from germline, CDR1 is SGDLS and CDR2 is YYNGEE. This CDR3 has 15 amino acids. Deletions cut 0 bases from V and 1 base from J, with 10 bases between. This chain's CDR3 is CASSVGVRQNTEAFF. DNA for the CDR3: TGTGCCAGCAGCGTAGGGGTCAGGCAGAACACTGAAGCTTTCTTT.

The chain has TRBV19 and TRBJ1-5, with D hard to call. Looked up from germline, CDR1 is LNHDA and CDR2 is SQIVND (reference sequence). CDR3 length: 15 amino acids. V was pared by 6 bases and J by 4 bases, with 16 bases between. The CDR3 sequence is CASRGQTTINQPQHF. DNA of the CDR3: TGTGCCAGTAGGGGTCAGACAACGATAAATCAGCCCCAGCATTTT.

Only a few counts were recorded for this clone. This chain connects TRBV9 to TRBJ2-1; 7 bases are shared with TRBD1. CDR3 length: 14 amino acids. CDR1 is SGDLS, CDR2 YYNGEE, per germline. V shed 4 bases, J shed 8 bases, and the junction held 9 bases outside the gene matches. The CDR3 DNA sequence: TGTGCCAGCAGCTTAGGAGGACAGGTGCATGAGCAGTTCTTC. This encodes CASSLGGQVHEQFF. Variable domain in full (rest from reference TRBV9 and TRBJ2-1): DSGVTQTPKHLITATGQRVTLRCSPRSGDLSVYWYQQSLDQGLQFLIQYYNGEERAKGNILERFSAQQFPDLHSELNLSSLELGDSALYFCASSLGGQVHEQFFGPGTRLTVL.

Details on this clone: Additional DNA sequences in this sample encode the identical CDR3. J is TRBJ2-7 and V is TRBV18, with a possible D match to TRBD1 (6 bases). CDR1 and CDR2 (germline): KGHSH, LQKENI. V lost 3 bases and J 1 base, leaving 7 bases between the germline ends. This CDR3 region has 13 residues. The CDR3 nucleotides read TGTGCCAGCTCACCCGACAGGTCCTACGAGCAGTACTTC. Translated: CASSPDRSYEQYF.

This clone was observed a handful of times. The chain uses TRBV7-9 and TRBJ1-2, with TRBD1 identical over 7 bases. There are 15 residues in the CDR3. CDR1 and CDR2 from the germline V gene are SEHNR and FQNEAQ (reference sequence). Trimming took 5 bases from V and 0 from J; bases not matched to a gene: 6. For the CDR3, the DNA is TGTGCCAGCAGCCCCGGGACAGTGACTAACTATGGCTACACCTTC. Translating gives CASSPGTVTNYGYTF. Full variable domain (remainder filled in from reference TRBV7-9 and TRBJ1-2): DTGVSQNPRHKITKRGQNVTFRCDPISEHNRLYWYRQTLGQGPEFLTYFQNEAQLEKSRLLSDRFSAERPKGSFSTLEIQRTEQGDSAMYLCASSPGTVTNYGYTFGSGTRLTVV.